This TCR beta chain originates from a study of shared clonotypes between healthy human individuals. Whole-study context: The plates for each donor numbered three CD4 naive, three CD4 memory, two CD8 naive and one CD8 memory.

Germline lookup yields CDR1 SGHRS and CDR2 YFSETQ. The V and J ends lost 0 bases and 0 bases respectively, with 6 bases between them. The length of the CDR3 is 14 residues. As to this clone: Its antigen is undetermined.

Sequencing was performed with immunoSEQ multiplex PCR; in TCRdb, only in-frame clones are kept and a portion is missing. The sample has around 510,000 clones, more than 95% seen once. Study outcomes and limitations: With few donors, the genetic and exposure-history diversity represented was limited. Clonotypes not shared had lower generation probabilities than those common to all four donors.

Each of the donors was a healthy adult who was HIV-negative and had not had a recent acute infection or vaccination. The V and J genes are TRBV5-1 and TRBJ2-5, with D unresolved. Sequencing used naive CD4+ T cells sorted from blood. Subset: CD45RA+ positively selected. The receptor's source is a woman in her 30s in good health. The CDR3 sequence: CASSLVRNQETQYF. CDR3 coding DNA: TGCGCCAGCAGCTTGGTGAGGAACCAAGAGACCCAGTACTTC.